One and the same sample provided the 8 T cell receptor beta chains below, sequenced in a study of neurological immune-mediated disorders. TCRdb independently ran MiXCR on the 5' RACE reads; one entry per CDR3 protein. This table has 55,000 to 70,000 distinct CDR3 sequences, 3.9% appearing once. What was sequenced was PBMCs. The source of these receptors is a man between 25 and 39 years old with multiple sclerosis.

This clonotype was counted many times. The V gene is TRBV2, the J gene TRBJ1-1; D not resolved. The germline V and J ends were trimmed by 3 bases and 2 bases, with 7 bases remaining between them. The CDR3 spans 13 residues. Per the germline V gene, CDR1 is SNHLY and CDR2 is FYNNEI. The CDR3 sequence is CASSEDSNTEAFF. As DNA, the CDR3 is TGTGCCAGCAGTGAGGACTCCAACACTGAAGCTTTCTTT.

This clonotype showed up many times. The chain links TRBV5-1 to TRBJ1-1; no definite D call. The ends were cut back, 0 bases at V and 5 bases at J, with 14 bases in the middle. The CDR3 contains 15 residues. The germline gives CDR1 SGHRS, CDR2 YFSETQ. CDR3 region: CASSLAIGVGTEAFF. The CDR3 DNA reads TGCGCCAGCAGCTTGGCCATCGGGGTGGGGACTGAAGCTTTCTTT.

With respect to this clonotype: A much larger clone lies a single base off, so this may be a read error. This chain joins TRBV5-1 and TRBJ2-2, with TRBD1 identical over 9 bases. CDR1 is SGHRS, CDR2 YFSETQ, per germline. The CDR3 runs 16 residues. CDR3 sequence (DNA): TGCGCCAGCAGGGTTACAGGGGGCGCGGACACCGTGGAGCTGTTTTTT. Translating it yields CASRVTGGADTVELFF.

The table lists this clonotype with many counts. The rearrangement links TRBV5-1 to TRBJ2-7, with 9 bases matching TRBD1. Germline CDR1 reads SGHRS; CDR2 reads YFSETQ. The CDR3 length is 17 residues. After removal of 2 bases from V and 2 bases from J, the junction contained 11 bases not matched to a gene. The CDR3 sequence: CASSFTATGQGAYEQYF. DNA of the CDR3: TGCGCCAGCAGCTTCACCGCTACGGGACAGGGCGCCTACGAGCAGTACTTC.

In its sample, this clonotype was seen many times. The J gene is TRBJ2-1, the V gene TRBV20-1; 12 nucleotides align to TRBD1. Trimming cost V 6 bases and J 8 bases; bases outside gene matches: 11. The germline gives CDR1 DFQATT, CDR2 SNEGSKA (reference sequence). The length of the CDR3 is 15 residues. Here the CDR3 reads CSATDRDRGRDEQFF. The CDR3 region has the DNA TGCAGTGCGACCGACCGGGACAGGGGGCGGGATGAGCAGTTCTTC.

This clonotype was observed at least ten times. The V gene is TRBV20-1, the J gene TRBJ1-2; D unclear. CDR1 DFQATT and CDR2 SNEGSKA come from the germline V gene (reference sequence). The length of the CDR3 is 13 residues. Trimming pared 0 bases from V and 4 bases from J, leaving 9 bases between. The CDR3 coding sequence is TGCAGTGCTAGAGAGGAGGGCTCCTATGGCTACACCTTC. Its protein product is CSAREEGSYGYTF.

Ten or more counts support this clonotype. The chain couples TRBV7-9 to TRBJ2-7; D unresolved. CDR1 is SEHNR and CDR2 is FQNEAQ in the germline V gene (reference sequence). There are 13 residues in the CDR3. V lost 5 bases, J lost 2 bases, and 10 bases lay in between. Written as DNA, the CDR3 is TGTGCCAGCAGCCCCTCCAACGCCTACGAGCAGTACTTC. Translating gives CASSPSNAYEQYF.

A few counts support this clonotype. This chain links TRBV7-2 with TRBJ2-2, with no clear D. Germline V gives CDR1 SGHTA, CDR2 FQGNSA. Trimming took off 4 bases at V and 6 bases at J, with 12 bases between the two ends. The CDR3 has 14 amino acids. The CDR3 is CASSWNSGPGELFF. The CDR3 region has the DNA TGTGCCAGCAGCTGGAACTCGGGCCCCGGGGAGCTGTTTTTT.